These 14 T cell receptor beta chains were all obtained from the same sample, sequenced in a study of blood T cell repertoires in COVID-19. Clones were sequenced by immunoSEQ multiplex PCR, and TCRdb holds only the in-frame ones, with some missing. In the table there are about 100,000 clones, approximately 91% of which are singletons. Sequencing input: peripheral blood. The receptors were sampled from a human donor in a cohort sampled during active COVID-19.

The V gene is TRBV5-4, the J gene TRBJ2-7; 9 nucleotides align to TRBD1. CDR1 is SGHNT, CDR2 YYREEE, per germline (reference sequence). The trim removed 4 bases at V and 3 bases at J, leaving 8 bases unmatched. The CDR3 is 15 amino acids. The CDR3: CASSQYRGLFYEQYF. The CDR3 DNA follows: TGTGCCAGCAGCCAATACAGGGGGCTTTTCTACGAGCAGTACTTC. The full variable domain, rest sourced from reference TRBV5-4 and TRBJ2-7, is ETGVTQSPTHLIKTRGQQVTLRCSSQSGHNTVSWYQQALGQGPQFIFQYYREEENGRGNFPPRFSGLQFPNYSSELNVNALELDDSALYLCASSQYRGLFYEQYFGPGTRLTVT.

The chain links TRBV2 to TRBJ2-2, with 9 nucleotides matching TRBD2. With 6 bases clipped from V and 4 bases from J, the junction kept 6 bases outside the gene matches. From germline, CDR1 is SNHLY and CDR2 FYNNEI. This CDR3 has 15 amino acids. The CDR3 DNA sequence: TGTGCCAGCAGAGCCGGGACTAGCCTCACCGGGGAGCTGTTTTTT. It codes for CASRAGTSLTGELFF.

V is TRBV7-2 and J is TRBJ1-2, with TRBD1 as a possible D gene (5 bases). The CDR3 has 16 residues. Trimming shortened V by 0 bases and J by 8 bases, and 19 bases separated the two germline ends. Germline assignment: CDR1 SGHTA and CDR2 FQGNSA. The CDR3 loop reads CASSLANTEGRYGYTF. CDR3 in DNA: TGTGCCAGCAGCTTAGCGAACACAGAGGGGAGGTACGGCTACACCTTC.

This CDR3 reads CASSLHGELFF. The DNA of the CDR3 is TGTGCCAGCAGCTTGCACGGGGAGCTGTTTTTT. The J gene is TRBJ2-2, the V gene TRBV5-6; D is ambiguous. The CDR3 spans 11 residues. Trimming left V 1 base short and J 7 bases short, with 2 bases between. Germline V gene sequence: CDR1 SGHDT, CDR2 YYEEEE.

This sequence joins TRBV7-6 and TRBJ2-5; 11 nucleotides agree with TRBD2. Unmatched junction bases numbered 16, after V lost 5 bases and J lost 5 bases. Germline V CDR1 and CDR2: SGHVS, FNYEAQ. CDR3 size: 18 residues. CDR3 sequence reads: CASSPTPGTSGYSETQYF. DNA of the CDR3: TGTGCCAGCAGCCCAACCCCCGGGACTAGCGGTTATTCGGAGACCCAGTACTTC.

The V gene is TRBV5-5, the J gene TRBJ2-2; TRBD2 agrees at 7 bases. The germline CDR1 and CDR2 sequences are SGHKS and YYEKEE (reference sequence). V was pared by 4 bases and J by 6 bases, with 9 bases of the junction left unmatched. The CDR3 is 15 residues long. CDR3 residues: CASSNLADGSGELFF. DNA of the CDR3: TGTGCCAGCAGCAATCTAGCGGATGGGTCCGGGGAGCTGTTTTTT. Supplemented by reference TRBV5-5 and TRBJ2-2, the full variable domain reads DAGVTQSPTHLIKTRGQQVTLRCSPISGHKSVSWYQQVLGQGPQFIFQYYEKEERGRGNFPDRFSARQFPNYSSELNVNALLLGDSALYLCASSNLADGSGELFFGEGSRLTVL.

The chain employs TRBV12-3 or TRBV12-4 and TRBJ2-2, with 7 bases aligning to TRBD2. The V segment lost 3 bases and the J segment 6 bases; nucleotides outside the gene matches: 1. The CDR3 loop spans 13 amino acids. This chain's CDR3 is CASSFGGSGELFF. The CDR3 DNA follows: TGTGCCAGCAGTTTCGGGGGGTCCGGGGAGCTGTTTTTT.

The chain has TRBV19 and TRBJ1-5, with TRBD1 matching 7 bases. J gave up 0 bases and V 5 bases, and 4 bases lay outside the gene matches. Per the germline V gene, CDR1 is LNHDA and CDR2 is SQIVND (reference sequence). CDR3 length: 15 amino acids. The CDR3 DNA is TGTGCCAGTAGTGCGGGACAGCATAGCAATCAGCCCCAGCATTTT. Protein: CASSAGQHSNQPQHF.

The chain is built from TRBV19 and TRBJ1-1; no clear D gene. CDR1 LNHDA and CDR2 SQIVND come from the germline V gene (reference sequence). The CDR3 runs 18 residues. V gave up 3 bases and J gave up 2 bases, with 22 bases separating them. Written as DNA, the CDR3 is TGTGCCAGTAGTATCGATGAGAGGTTTCCTGCTTTAAACACTGAAGCTTTCTTT. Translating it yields CASSIDERFPALNTEAFF.

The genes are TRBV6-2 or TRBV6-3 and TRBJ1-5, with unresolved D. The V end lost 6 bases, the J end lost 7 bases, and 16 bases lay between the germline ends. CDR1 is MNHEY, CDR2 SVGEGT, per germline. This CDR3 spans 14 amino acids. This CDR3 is CASSPVEVSQPQHF. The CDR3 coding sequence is TGTGCCAGCAGCCCCGTCGAGGTTAGCCAGCCCCAGCATTTT.

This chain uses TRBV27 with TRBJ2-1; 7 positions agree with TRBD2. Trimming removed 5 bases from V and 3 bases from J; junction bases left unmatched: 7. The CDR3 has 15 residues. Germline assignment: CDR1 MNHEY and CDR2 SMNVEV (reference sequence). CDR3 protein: CASSMTGGNYNEQFF. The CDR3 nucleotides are TGTGCCAGCAGTATGACGGGGGGAAACTACAATGAGCAGTTCTTC.

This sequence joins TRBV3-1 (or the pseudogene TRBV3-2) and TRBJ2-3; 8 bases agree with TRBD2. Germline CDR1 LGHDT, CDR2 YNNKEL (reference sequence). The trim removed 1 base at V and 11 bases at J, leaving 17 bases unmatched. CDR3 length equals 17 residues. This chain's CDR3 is CASSQARSGTNLARQYF. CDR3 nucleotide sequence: TGTGCCAGCAGCCAAGCACGTAGCGGGACCAATTTGGCGAGGCAGTATTTT.

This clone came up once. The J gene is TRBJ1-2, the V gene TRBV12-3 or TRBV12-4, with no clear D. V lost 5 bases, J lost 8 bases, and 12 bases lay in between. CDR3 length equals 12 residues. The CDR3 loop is CASSRRVWGYTF. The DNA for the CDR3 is TGTGCCAGCAGTCGCCGGGTTTGGGGCTACACCTTC.

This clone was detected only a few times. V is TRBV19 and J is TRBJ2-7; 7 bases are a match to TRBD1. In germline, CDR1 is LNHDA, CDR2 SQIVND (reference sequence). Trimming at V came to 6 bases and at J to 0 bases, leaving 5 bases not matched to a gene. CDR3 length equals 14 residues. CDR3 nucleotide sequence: TGTGCCAGTAGGCCCAGGGACAGCTCCTACGAGCAGTACTTC. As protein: CASRPRDSSYEQYF.